This T cell receptor (beta chain) comes out of a study of control samples from healthy donors and cancer patients. Using immunoSEQ multiplex PCR, the repertoire was profiled, and TCRdb retains in-frame clones only, with some absent. The sample has some 100,000 clones, 79% seen once. This CDR3 comprises 16 residues. Germline loops: CDR1 SGHVS, CDR2 FQNEAQ. The V and J ends lost 0 bases and 6 bases, in that order; junction bases with no gene match: 7. The receptor's source is a woman under 40 in good health. The chain links TRBV7-8 to TRBJ1-5; 8 bases are a match to TRBD1. The sample comprised blood. The CDR3 reads CASSLALDRDGQPQHF. The CDR3 coding sequence is TGTGCCAGCAGCTTAGCGCTGGACAGGGATGGTCAGCCCCAGCATTTT.